This T cell receptor beta chain was captured in a study of blood T cell repertoires in COVID-19. The repertoire was sequenced with immunoSEQ multiplex PCR; TCRdb's copy has only in-frame clones and lacks some. The table lists some 130,000 clones, roughly 88% of them singletons. CDR3 size: 15 residues. V lost 3 bases to trimming and J lost 7 bases; unmatched junction nucleotides: 5. Germline CDR1 SGHDN, CDR2 FVKESK. Sequences were obtained from peripheral blood. The chain carries TRBV14 and TRBJ2-1, with 11 bases that match TRBD2. The origin of this receptor is a man in his forties or fifties with acute or convalescent COVID-19. CDR3 bases: TGTGCCAGCAGCCACACCGGGACTAGCGGAAATGAGCAGTTCTTC. Translation gives CASSHTGTSGNEQFF.